Presented here are 11 T cell receptor beta chains from one specimen sequenced in a study of radiotherapy plus CTLA-4 blockade in lung cancer. Some clones are missing from TCRdb's copy, which holds only in-frame ones; the method was immunoSEQ multiplex PCR. The sample lists tens of thousands of clones, approximately 76% occurring once. The sample in question was peripheral blood, obtained from a patient treated with radiotherapy plus ipilimumab. The origin of the receptors is a human donor with non-small cell lung cancer who had stable disease on radiotherapy plus ipilimumab.

The chain carries TRBV6-5 and TRBJ1-2, with TRBD1 matching 9 bases. Germline V gives CDR1 MNHEY, CDR2 SVGAGI. The CDR3 length is 14 residues. With V trimmed by 5 bases and J by 5 bases, 6 bases remained unmatched. CDR3 DNA: TGTGCCAGCAGTGTCCCCGGGACAGGGTATGGCTACACCTTC. This translates into CASSVPGTGYGYTF.

Here the CDR3 DNA reads TGTGCCAGCAGCTTAGATGGGGATGGCACTGAAGCTTTCTTT. Amino acid sequence: CASSLDGDGTEAFF. The rearrangement uses TRBV11-3 and TRBJ1-1; the D is unclear. This CDR3 has 14 residues. Germline values: CDR1 SGHNT, CDR2 YENEEA. Trimming removed 0 bases from V and 4 bases from J, with 9 bases in between.

This clone was picked up a small number of times. The chain employs TRBV5-1 and TRBJ1-3; TRBD1 agrees at 8 bases. The CDR3 consists of 15 residues. Germline V gene lookup returns CDR1 SGHRS and CDR2 YFSETQ. The junction had 5 bases not matched to a gene; V was cut back by 4 bases and J by 2 bases. Here the CDR3 DNA reads TGCGCCAGCAGCGCGACAGGGGAGCCTGGAAACACCATATATTTT. Translated, it gives CASSATGEPGNTIYF.

The V gene is TRBV28, the J gene TRBJ2-3; D is undetermined. The CDR3 sequence is 12 residues long. V shed 7 bases and J shed 2 bases, with 7 bases lying between them. CDR1 is MDHEN, CDR2 SYDVKM, per germline. CDR3 nucleotides: TGTGCCAGCACCCGGGTCACAGATACGCAGTATTTT. Translated: CASTRVTDTQYF.

The rearrangement joins TRBV5-1 to TRBJ1-5, with 11 bases aligning to TRBD1. Germline V CDR1 and CDR2: SGHRS, YFSETQ. The V segment lost 4 bases and the J segment 0 bases; nucleotides outside the gene matches: 3. The CDR3 has 16 residues. The CDR3 nucleotides are TGCGCCAGCAGCCTTGGGACAGGGGGTAGCAATCAGCCCCAGCATTTT. Protein sequence: CASSLGTGGSNQPQHF.

The chain has TRBV6-1 and TRBJ2-2; D is unresolved. The germline V gene has CDR1 MNHNS and CDR2 SASEGT. This CDR3 has 15 residues. V was shortened by 0 bases and J by 4 bases, with 9 bases between the two germline ends. The CDR3 protein is CASSEAPGVTGELFF. The CDR3 region has the DNA TGTGCCAGCAGTGAAGCCCCGGGTGTCACCGGGGAGCTGTTTTTT.

This chain joins TRBV5-4 and TRBJ2-2, with 10 bases identical to TRBD2. The V gene end was trimmed by 1 base and the J gene end by 3 bases; junction bases not matched to a gene: 3. Germline assignment: CDR1 SGHNT and CDR2 YYREEE (reference sequence). This CDR3 has 16 residues. In DNA, the CDR3 is TGTGCCAGCAGCTTGACCGGGACTAGCGACACCGGGGAGCTGTTTTTT. As protein: CASSLTGTSDTGELFF.

This sequence joins TRBV7-9 and TRBJ2-2, with D perhaps matching TRBD2 (5 bases). The CDR3 totals 16 residues. The germline V gene has CDR1 SEHNR and CDR2 FQNEAQ (reference sequence). The V and J ends lost 0 bases and 8 bases respectively, with 16 bases between them. CDR3 amino acids: CASSLATPGGGGELFF. The CDR3, as DNA: TGTGCCAGCAGCTTAGCGACCCCCGGAGGTGGGGGGGAGCTGTTTTTT.

This chain links TRBV5-1 with TRBJ2-2; the match to TRBD2 covers 12 bases. The trim removed 4 bases at V and 4 bases at J, leaving 5 bases unmatched. Germline CDR1 is SGHRS and CDR2 is YFSETQ. There are 16 residues in the CDR3. The CDR3 is CASSVTSGGTTGELFF. The CDR3 DNA is TGCGCCAGCAGCGTTACTAGCGGGGGGACCACCGGGGAGCTGTTTTTT.

CDR3: CASSWTGGSGGYTF. Here the CDR3 DNA reads TGTGCCAGCAGTTGGACAGGGGGTTCGGGTGGCTACACCTTC. The V gene is TRBV28, the J gene TRBJ1-2, with 10 nucleotides matching TRBD1. Germline CDR1 and CDR2: MDHEN and SYDVKM. The CDR3 runs 14 residues. Germline trimming cut 4 bases from V and 7 bases from J; bases unmatched to any gene: 6.

The V and J genes are TRBV6-4 and TRBJ2-3; 7 positions match TRBD1. Germline trimming cut 0 bases from V and 6 bases from J; bases unmatched to any gene: 9. CDR3 length: 16 residues. Germline loops: CDR1 MRHNA, CDR2 SNTAGT. The CDR3 loop is CASSDSRVGTADTQYF. The CDR3 nucleotides read TGTGCCAGCAGTGACTCCAGGGTTGGGACAGCGGATACGCAGTATTTT.